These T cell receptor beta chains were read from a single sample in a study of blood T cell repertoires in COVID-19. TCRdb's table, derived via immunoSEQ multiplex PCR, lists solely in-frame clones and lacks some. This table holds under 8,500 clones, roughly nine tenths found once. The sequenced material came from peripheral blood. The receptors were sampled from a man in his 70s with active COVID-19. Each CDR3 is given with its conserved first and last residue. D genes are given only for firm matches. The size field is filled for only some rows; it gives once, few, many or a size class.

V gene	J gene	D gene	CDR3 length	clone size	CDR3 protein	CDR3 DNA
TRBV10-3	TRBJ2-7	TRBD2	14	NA	CAISDQRGTYEQYF	TGTGCCATCAGTGACCAGCGGGGGACCTACGAGCAGTACTTC
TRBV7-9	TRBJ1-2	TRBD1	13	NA	CASSLGTGGSYTF	TGTGCCAGCAGCTTAGGGACAGGGGGCAGCTACACCTTC
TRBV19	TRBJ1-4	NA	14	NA	CASTKPGGNEKLFF	TGTGCCAGTACCAAGCCGGGGGGTAATGAAAAACTGTTTTTT
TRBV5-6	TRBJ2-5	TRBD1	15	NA	CASSLGTGYQETQYF	TGTGCCAGCAGCTTGGGGACAGGATACCAAGAGACCCAGTACTTC
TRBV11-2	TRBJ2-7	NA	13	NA	CAVAGYSTYEQYF	TGTGCCGTCGCCGGGTATTCGACCTACGAGCAGTACTTC
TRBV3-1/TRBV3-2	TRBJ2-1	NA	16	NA	CASSQHPQRGNNEQFF	TGTGCCAGCAGCCAACACCCTCAGAGGGGGAACAATGAGCAGTTCTTC
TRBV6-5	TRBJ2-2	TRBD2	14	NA	CASTPSGGSGELFF	TGTGCCAGCACTCCGAGCGGGGGTTCCGGGGAGCTGTTTTTT
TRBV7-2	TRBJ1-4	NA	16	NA	CASSLAIGRANEKLFF	TGTGCCAGCAGCTTAGCTATCGGGCGGGCTAATGAAAAACTGTTTTTT
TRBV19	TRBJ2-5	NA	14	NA	CASSMSRAQEPQYF	TGTGCCAGTAGTATGTCGAGGGCCCAGGAGCCCCAGTACTTC
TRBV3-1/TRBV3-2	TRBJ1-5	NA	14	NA	CASSLTGSNQPQHF	TGTGCCAGCAGCCTAACCGGGAGCAATCAGCCCCAGCATTTT
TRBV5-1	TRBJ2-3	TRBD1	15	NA	CASSLRTGKTDTQYF	TGCGCCAGCAGCCTAAGGACAGGGAAGACAGATACGCAGTATTTT
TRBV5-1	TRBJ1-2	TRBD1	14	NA	CASSLQGQDYGYTF	TGCGCCAGCAGCTTACAGGGACAGGACTATGGCTACACCTTC
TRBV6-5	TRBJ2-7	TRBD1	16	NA	CASSYSQGAVTYEQYF	TGTGCCAGCAGTTACTCGCAGGGGGCAGTCACCTACGAGCAGTACTTC
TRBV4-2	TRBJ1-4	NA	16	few	CASSSPLDSYNEKLFF	TGTGCCAGCAGTTCCCCTCTCGACAGTTATAATGAAAAACTGTTTTTT
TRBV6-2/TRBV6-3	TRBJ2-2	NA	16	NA	CASSYGGFESLGELFF	TGTGCCAGCAGTTACGGGGGGTTCGAGAGTCTAGGGGAGCTGTTTTTT
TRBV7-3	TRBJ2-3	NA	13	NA	CASSLDNTDTQYF	TGTGCCAGCAGCTTGGACAACACAGATACGCAGTATTTT
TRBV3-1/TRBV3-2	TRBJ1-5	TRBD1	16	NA	CASSQMETGGRQPQHF	TGTGCCAGCAGTCAAATGGAAACAGGGGGAAGACAGCCCCAGCATTTT
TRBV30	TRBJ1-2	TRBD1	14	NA	CAWSRDRGRHGYTF	TGTGCCTGGAGCCGGGACAGGGGGCGGCATGGCTACACCTTC
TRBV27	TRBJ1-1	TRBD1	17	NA	CASSLGEQGMWNTEAFF	TGTGCCAGCAGTTTAGGGGAACAGGGGATGTGGAACACTGAAGCTTTCTTT
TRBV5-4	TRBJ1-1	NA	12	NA	CALAGAGTEAFF	TGTGCCCTAGCGGGGGCTGGCACTGAAGCTTTCTTT
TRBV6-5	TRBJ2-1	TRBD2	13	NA	CASRASGNNEQFF	TGTGCCAGCAGGGCTAGCGGAAACAATGAGCAGTTCTTC
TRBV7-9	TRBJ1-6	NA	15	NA	CASSSDSRGNSPLHF	TGTGCCAGCAGCTCCGACTCCAGAGGGAATTCACCCCTCCACTTT
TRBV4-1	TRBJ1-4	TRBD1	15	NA	CASSQETGGGEKLFF	TGCGCCAGCAGCCAGGAGACAGGGGGGGGCGAAAAACTGTTTTTT
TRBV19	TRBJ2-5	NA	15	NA	CASSMRQSSWETQYF	TGTGCCAGTAGTATGAGACAGTCATCGTGGGAGACCCAGTACTTC
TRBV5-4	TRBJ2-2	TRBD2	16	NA	CASSQGLERKTGELFF	TGTGCCAGCAGCCAGGGACTAGAACGGAAAACCGGGGAGCTGTTTTTT
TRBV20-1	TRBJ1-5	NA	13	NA	CSASAGSNQPQHF	TGCAGTGCTAGTGCAGGGTCCAATCAGCCCCAGCATTTT
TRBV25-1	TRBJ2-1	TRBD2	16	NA	CASSGLAETTGGEQFF	TGTGCCAGCAGTGGCCTAGCGGAGACCACTGGGGGGGAGCAGTTCTTC
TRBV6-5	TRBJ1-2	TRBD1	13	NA	CASRQGQNYGYTF	TGTGCCAGCAGGCAGGGACAGAACTATGGCTACACCTTC
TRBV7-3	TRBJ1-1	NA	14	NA	CASSPSGDNTEAFF	TGTGCCAGCAGCCCGTCGGGAGATAACACTGAAGCTTTCTTT
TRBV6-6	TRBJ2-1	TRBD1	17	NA	CASSRDRGASSYNEQFF	TGTGCCAGCAGTCGCGACAGGGGCGCGAGCTCCTACAATGAGCAGTTCTTC
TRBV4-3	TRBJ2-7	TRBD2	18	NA	CASSQGTTRAGGHYEQYF	TGCGCCAGCAGCCAAGGGACGACTCGAGCGGGGGGGCACTACGAGCAGTACTTC
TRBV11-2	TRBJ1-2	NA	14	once	CASSNAAGTWGYTF	TGTGCCAGCAGCAACGCCGCCGGGACATGGGGCTACACCTTC
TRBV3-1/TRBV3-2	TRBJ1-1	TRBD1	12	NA	CASSQRTGEAFF	TGTGCCAGCAGCCAAAGGACAGGGGAAGCTTTCTTT
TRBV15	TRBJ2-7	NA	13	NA	CATSRDPYYEQYF	TGTGCCACCAGCAGAGATCCGTATTACGAGCAGTACTTC
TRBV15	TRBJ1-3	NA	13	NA	CATAANSGNTIYF	TGTGCCACCGCGGCCAACTCTGGAAACACCATATATTTT
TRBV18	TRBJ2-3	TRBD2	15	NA	CASSLASGAGDTQYF	TGTGCCAGCTCACTGGCTAGCGGCGCCGGGGATACGCAGTATTTT
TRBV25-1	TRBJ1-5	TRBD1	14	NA	CASSQTGVNQPQHF	TGTGCCAGCAGTCAGACAGGGGTCAATCAGCCCCAGCATTTT
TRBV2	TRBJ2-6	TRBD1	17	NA	CASTGTGGVSGANVLTF	TGTGCCAGCACCGGGACAGGGGGGGTCTCTGGGGCCAACGTCCTGACTTTC
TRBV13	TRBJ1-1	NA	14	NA	CASSPGSVATEAFF	TGTGCCAGCAGCCCGGGTAGTGTAGCGACTGAAGCTTTCTTT
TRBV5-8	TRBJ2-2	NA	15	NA	CASSAPGHNTGELFF	TGTGCCAGCAGCGCGCCGGGACACAACACCGGGGAGCTGTTTTTT
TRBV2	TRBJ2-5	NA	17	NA	CASSPKAARGRLETQYF	TGTGCCAGCAGTCCTAAAGCGGCCCGTGGTAGGTTGGAGACCCAGTACTTC
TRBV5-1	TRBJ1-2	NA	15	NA	CASSPFGDRGYGYTF	TGCGCCAGCAGCCCTTTTGGGGATCGGGGCTATGGCTACACCTTC
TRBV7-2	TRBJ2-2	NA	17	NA	CASSTISRGFSTGELFF	TGTGCCAGCAGCACCATTTCCAGGGGATTTAGCACCGGGGAGCTGTTTTTT
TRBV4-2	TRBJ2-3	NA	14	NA	CASSQGTYTGTQYF	TGTGCCAGCAGCCAGGGGACTTACACAGGTACGCAGTATTTT
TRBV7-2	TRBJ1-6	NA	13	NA	CASSLGGGSPLHF	TGTGCCAGCAGCTTAGGAGGAGGTTCACCCCTCCACTTT
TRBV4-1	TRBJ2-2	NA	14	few	CASSQDPGTGELFF	TGCGCCAGCAGCCAAGATCCAGGGACCGGGGAGCTGTTTTTT
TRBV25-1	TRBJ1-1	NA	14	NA	CASTLSGGDTEAFF	TGTGCCAGCACCTTGTCGGGTGGAGACACTGAAGCTTTCTTT
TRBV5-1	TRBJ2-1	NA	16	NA	CASSLATTRLKNEQFF	TGCGCCAGCAGCTTGGCCACGACTAGATTGAAGAATGAGCAGTTCTTC
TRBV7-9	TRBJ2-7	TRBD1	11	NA	CATSQGDEQYF	TGTGCCACCTCCCAGGGGGACGAGCAGTACTTC
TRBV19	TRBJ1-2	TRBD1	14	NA	CASSTGTGNYGYTF	TGTGCCAGTAGTACCGGGACAGGGAACTATGGCTACACCTTC
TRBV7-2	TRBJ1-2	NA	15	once	CASSPEGAVPIGYTF	TGTGCCAGCAGCCCGGAGGGCGCAGTACCTATTGGCTACACCTTC
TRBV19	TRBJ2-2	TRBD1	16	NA	CASSAHTGAATGELFF	TGTGCCAGTAGTGCCCACACAGGGGCGGCCACCGGGGAGCTGTTTTTT
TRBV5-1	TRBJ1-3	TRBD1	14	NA	CASSSDRAGNTIYF	TGCGCCAGCAGCTCGGACAGGGCGGGAAACACCATATATTTT
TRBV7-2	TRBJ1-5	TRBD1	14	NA	CASSTTGGNQPQHF	TGTGCCAGCAGTACGACAGGGGGGAATCAGCCCCAGCATTTT